This TCR beta chain was sequenced in a study of blood T cell repertoires in COVID-19 (dated by TCRdb to about 2020). General notes on the study: Samples covering the acute and convalescent phases of COVID-19 were provided by collaborators in the United States, Italy and Spain. The material from the prospective study consisted of cDNA or gDNA derived from T cells, B-cell-depleted T cells, or PBMCs. The dataset comprised deeply sampled blood TCRbeta repertoires from subjects exposed to, actively infected with, or recovered from COVID-19. A freely available public database, intended as a resource for researchers studying the immune response to SARS-CoV-2, is where the repertoires were released. Samples came from the ongoing ImmuneRACE study (first 160 participants) plus 1,254 subjects from 6 global collaborators. Nearly every sample came with metadata listing a de-identified subject ID, COVID-19 status, age in years and sex. Where available, HLA class I and class II types were obtained from metadata supplied by the sample provider rather than from assay-based typing. Overall study outcomes, separate from this receptor: The quantity of clinical and demographic metadata differed by source and by participant and was supplied without curation.

With respect to this clone: No cognate antigen has been identified for it. Base qualities are not recorded, but no much larger clone differs from it by a single base.

TCRbeta CDR3 regions were amplified from genomic DNA using the immunoSEQ Assay, a bias-controlled multiplex PCR. Under the source paper's analysis protocol: Nucleated cell counts per sample were estimated from amplification of reference gene primers within the assay. To quantify the absolute abundance of each unique TCRbeta CDR3 rearrangement, sequence reads were collapsed and filtered. Productive Simpson clonality was computed per sample as the square root of Simpson's diversity index over productive rearrangements. TCRdb mirrors the immuneACCESS table, restricted to in-frame sequences. Some clones are absent from its copies; in checked studies, under half trace to an unresolved V gene, and the reason for the others is unknown. From that table come the V and J calls and clone size; the DNA was used to work out D and trimming. For this sample the table gives 95,000 to 150,000 clones, of which less than 90% were detected only once. The top ten constitute 3% to 4.5% of the sample.

Trimming removed 5 bases from V and 8 bases from J, leaving 10 bases between the germline ends. Measured from the cysteine to the phenylalanine, the CDR3 is 12 residues long. Just the 36-base CDR3 DNA is kept, in frame starting at base 1. CDR1 and CDR2, per the germline V gene, are SGHTA and FQGNSA. In the prospective study, participants were about 18 to 100 years old, resided in 20 to 30 geographic areas of the United States, and were enrolled through a virtual design. Cohort assignment in the prospective study relied on participant-reported clinical history from a screening survey and a study questionnaire. Recovered participants in ImmuneRACE Cohort 3 were defined as having two consecutive negative NP/OP PCR tests, clearance from a healthcare professional, or resolution of symptoms. In the prospective study, mobile phlebotomists collected whole blood, serum and a nasopharyngeal or oropharyngeal swab from each participant. Over an approximately 2-month period, participants in the prospective study had the option of providing additional blood draws and questionnaires. Prospective study blood samples were shipped either frozen or at room temperature before DNA extraction.

This TCR came from a woman aged 25 to 39 who had recovered from COVID-19. Sample: PBMCs or T cells enriched from blood (not recorded which). The rearrangement joined TRBV7-2 to TRBJ2-4; TRBD2 is a possible D gene, resting on 6 matching bases. DNA sequence: TGTGCCAGCAGCCCGGGACTTGACATTCAGTACTTC. This codes for CASSPGLDIQYF.